The next 9 T cell receptor beta chains were all read from a single sample in a study of T cells expressing NK-cell markers. TCRdb reprocessed the 5' RACE reads and reports one entry per CDR3 protein, with no DNA. In total, the table holds around 550,000 distinct CDR3 sequences. The sample comprised blood T cells: a sorted CD56 or NKG2C T cell subset, CD4+ or CD8+ T cells, or bulk PBMC T cells (not recorded which). The receptor set was obtained from a young man in good health.

The chain employs TRBV6-2 or TRBV6-3 and TRBJ1-2; TCRdb names TRBD1, which stays unverified in the absence of DNA. The CDR3 consists of 12 residues. Germline values: CDR1 MNHEY, CDR2 SVGEGT. Here the CDR3 reads CASSYGRPGYTF.

This rearrangement joins TRBV5-6 to TRBJ2-5; TCRdb lists TRBD1, though no DNA is available to test this call. In germline, CDR1 is SGHDT, CDR2 YYEEEE. The CDR3 is made up of 15 amino acids. CDR3 protein: CASSLNGAALETQYF.

The CDR3 here is CASSATGGLLSYEQYF. The rearrangement joins TRBV25-1 to TRBJ2-7; TCRdb proposes TRBD1, but this gene call is untestable without DNA. Germline values: CDR1 MGHDK, CDR2 SYGVNS. The CDR3 totals 16 residues.

This rearrangement joins TRBV24-1 to TRBJ2-2; no DNA is available, so the TRBD2 call from TCRdb remains unchecked. The CDR3 is 15 residues long. The germline V gene encodes CDR1 KGHDR and CDR2 SFDVKD. This chain's CDR3 is CATSDLRGAPGELFF.

CDR3 in amino acids: CASSPPMGGEETQYF. This chain links TRBV5-1 with TRBJ2-5; the TCRdb D gene call, TRBD1, has no DNA to confirm it. Germline loops: CDR1 SGHRS, CDR2 YFSETQ. The CDR3 is 15 amino acids.

CDR3 region: CSAPKGLAGLSYNEQFF. The chain combines TRBV20-1 with TRBJ2-1; the TCRdb D gene call, TRBD2, has no DNA to confirm it. Germline V gene lookup returns CDR1 DFQATT and CDR2 SNEGSKA (reference sequence). The CDR3 has 17 amino acids.

The genes are TRBV29-1 and TRBJ1-2; TCRdb indicates TRBD1, and absent DNA this call remains unverified. The CDR3 length is 13 residues. CDR1 and CDR2 (germline): SQVTM, ANQGSEA. CDR3 sequence: CSVGQGKDYGYTF.

The rearrangement links TRBV20-1 to TRBJ2-5. Germline V gene lookup returns CDR1 DFQATT and CDR2 SNEGSKA (reference sequence). The CDR3 is made up of 12 amino acids. Here the CDR3 reads CSTERVKETQYF.

The rearrangement uses TRBV12-3 or TRBV12-4 and TRBJ2-1; TCRdb designates TRBD2, a call that cannot be tested without DNA. This CDR3 is built from 16 residues. CDR3 protein: CASSPLTSGNYNEQFF.